This entry lists 28 T cell receptor beta chains sequenced from one sample in a study of T cell responses to AZD1222 COVID-19 vaccine. TCRdb's table, derived via immunoSEQ multiplex PCR, lists solely in-frame clones and lacks some. The data hold about 110,000 clones, with nearly 90% observed a single time. The source was peripheral blood, collected on day 0 of AZD1222 vaccination. These receptors were taken from an adult in good health.

In its sample, this clone was seen a few times. The sample carries other DNA sequences with the same CDR3. The chain has TRBV7-2 and TRBJ2-7; D remains ambiguous. Trimming removed 4 bases at V and 3 bases at J, with 4 bases between. Germline V lookup: CDR1 SGHTA, CDR2 FQGNSA. The CDR3 is 11 residues long. In DNA form, the CDR3 reads TGTGCCAGCAGCTCCCTCTACGAGCAGTACTTC. Amino acids: CASSSLYEQYF.

The chain is built from TRBV5-1 and TRBJ2-7, with a tentative D call TRBD1 (5 bases). Germline CDR1 reads SGHRS; CDR2 reads YFSETQ. Trimming left V 0 bases short and J 7 bases short, with 11 bases between. This CDR3 is 13 amino acids long. This chain's CDR3 is CASSLAQGGEQYV. The CDR3 DNA is TGCGCCAGCAGCTTGGCCCAGGGTGGGGAGCAGTACGTC.

This chain joins TRBV6-2 or TRBV6-3 and TRBJ1-4; TRBD1 might be the D (6 bases). Trimming took off 5 bases at V and 12 bases at J, with 16 bases between the two ends. The CDR3 runs to 13 residues. Looked up from germline, CDR1 is MNHEY and CDR2 is SVGEGT. Here the CDR3 reads CASSPGTPRQLFF. The CDR3 DNA sequence: TGTGCCAGCAGTCCCGGGACACCCCGCCAACTGTTTTTT.

The chain has TRBV24-1 and TRBJ1-2, with D hard to call. Per the germline V gene, CDR1 is KGHDR and CDR2 is SFDVKD. Deletions cut 4 bases from V and 1 base from J, with 6 bases between. This CDR3 contains 13 residues. CDR3 DNA: TGTGCCACCAGTGAAAATTATAACTATGGCTACACCTTC. This encodes CATSENYNYGYTF.

The chain carries TRBV27 and TRBJ1-1; 7 bases are a match to TRBD1. After removal of 7 bases from V and 4 bases from J, the junction contained 6 bases not matched to a gene. CDR3 length equals 13 residues. Germline V gives CDR1 MNHEY, CDR2 SMNVEV (reference sequence). The DNA of the CDR3 is TGTGCCAGCACCGACAGGGCGAGCACTGAAGCTTTCTTT. Translating gives CASTDRASTEAFF.

This chain uses TRBV19 with TRBJ1-5; no reliable D call. Germline V lookup: CDR1 LNHDA, CDR2 SQIVND (reference sequence). V was clipped by 7 bases and J by 0 bases, with 13 bases between them. This CDR3 region has 15 residues. CDR3 in DNA: TGTGCCAGTAACTATCAGGCGGCTAGCAATCAGCCCCAGCATTTT. Translated, it gives CASNYQAASNQPQHF.

This clone occurred once. The gene calls are TRBV5-6 and TRBJ2-3, with unresolved D. CDR3 length: 16 amino acids. V lost 0 bases, J lost 4 bases, and 15 bases lay in between. The V gene's germline CDR1 is SGHDT and CDR2 YYEEEE. CDR3 in amino acids: CASSLGPLSVADTQYF. CDR3 nucleotides: TGTGCCAGCAGCTTGGGCCCCCTCTCCGTTGCAGATACGCAGTATTTT.

The chain joins TRBV4-1 to TRBJ2-2; TRBD2 matches at 9 bases. After removal of 3 bases from V and 4 bases from J, the junction contained 12 bases not matched to a gene. CDR1 and CDR2 (germline): MGHRA, YSYEKL. The CDR3 spans 18 residues. In DNA, the CDR3 is TGCGCCAGCAGCCACGAAGTCCCGTTAGCGGGGGCCACCGGGGAGCTGTTTTTT. Encoded protein: CASSHEVPLAGATGELFF.

The rearrangement uses TRBV19 and TRBJ1-5; D call uncertain. Trimming pared 3 bases from V and 6 bases from J, leaving 9 bases between. CDR3 length equals 13 residues. CDR1 is LNHDA and CDR2 is SQIVND in the germline V gene (reference sequence). Here the CDR3 DNA reads TGTGCCAGTAGTATTGGGTTGGGTCAGCCCCAGCATTTT. It encodes CASSIGLGQPQHF.

The chain has TRBV6-2 or TRBV6-3 and TRBJ1-5; perhaps TRBD1 as D (5 bases). There are 18 residues in the CDR3. The V gene lost 2 bases and the J gene lost 0 bases, with 17 bases spanning the gap. From germline, CDR1 is MNHEY and CDR2 SVGEGT. CDR3 sequence (DNA): TGTGCCAGCAGTTACCCGGGGCAGGGACTATATAGCAATCAGCCCCAGCATTTT. Its translation: CASSYPGQGLYSNQPQHF.

The chain carries TRBV29-1 and TRBJ1-2; D gene unclear. With 7 bases removed from V and 8 bases from J, the gap between germline ends came to 8 bases. The CDR3 is 9 residues long. The V gene's germline CDR1 is SQVTM and CDR2 ANQGSEA. CDR3 DNA sequence: TGCAGCGCCGAGCCCGGCTACACCTTC. Translating it yields CSAEPGYTF.

CDR3 DNA sequence: TGTGCCAGCAGTTTACGAGCGGGAAAGCAGTACGTC. Translated: CASSLRAGKQYV. V and J are TRBV12-3 or TRBV12-4 and TRBJ2-7; TRBD2 matches at 7 bases. The CDR3 length is 12 residues. V lost 2 bases, J lost 8 bases, and 3 bases stayed unmatched.

The chain has TRBV5-6 and TRBJ1-4, with 8 bases fitting TRBD1. The CDR3 is 14 amino acids. Germline V CDR1 and CDR2: SGHDT, YYEEEE. J was trimmed by 7 bases and V by 4 bases; bases with no gene match: 6. The CDR3 reads CASSGGGQGEKLFF. The CDR3 nucleotides are TGTGCCAGCAGCGGGGGCGGACAGGGTGAAAAACTGTTTTTT.

V is TRBV5-4 and J is TRBJ2-7; TRBD1 agrees at 8 bases. The CDR3 has 15 residues. Germline V lookup: CDR1 SGHNT, CDR2 YYREEE (reference sequence). V was pared by 2 bases and J by 6 bases, with 10 bases of the junction left unmatched. CDR3 loop: CASSFGTGGPSEQYV. The CDR3 DNA sequence: TGTGCCAGCAGCTTTGGAACAGGGGGTCCATCCGAGCAGTACGTC.

V and J are TRBV6-5 and TRBJ2-5; 8 bases agree with TRBD1. The germline V gene encodes CDR1 MNHEY and CDR2 SVGAGI. Trimming cost V 10 bases and J 4 bases; bases outside gene matches: 8. CDR3 length equals 13 residues. CDR3 region: CATYRGNRETQYF. The CDR3 nucleotides are TGTGCCACCTACAGGGGGAATCGAGAGACCCAGTACTTC.

The rearrangement links TRBV7-8 to TRBJ1-3, with D hard to call. This CDR3 region has 21 residues. Germline loops: CDR1 SGHVS, CDR2 FQNEAQ. Between the trimmed V and J ends, which lost 1 base and 3 bases, there was a span of 28 bases. CDR3: CASSLVGVSPPGPLFGNTIYF. As DNA, the CDR3 is TGTGCCAGCAGCTTAGTCGGAGTTAGTCCCCCAGGACCCCTATTTGGAAACACCATATATTTT.

V is TRBV29-1 and J is TRBJ2-7; TRBD2 agrees at 7 bases. Germline values: CDR1 SQVTM, CDR2 ANQGSEA. CDR3 length equals 13 residues. The J segment lost 3 bases and the V segment lost 5 bases, leaving 7 bases of the junction unmatched. The DNA for the CDR3 is TGCAGCGTTACCGGGGGAGGGAGCTACGAGCAGTACTTC. Translated: CSVTGGGSYEQYF.

This chain joins TRBV29-1 and TRBJ1-1; no clear D gene. Germline V CDR1 and CDR2: SQVTM, ANQGSEA. V shed 2 bases and J shed 1 base, with 17 bases lying between them. There are 16 residues in the CDR3. The CDR3 coding sequence is TGCAGCGTTGAAAGAGGGAGACCCGTGGGGAACACTGAAGCTTTCTTT. It encodes CSVERGRPVGNTEAFF.

The rearrangement joins TRBV27 to TRBJ2-5, with 8 bases fitting TRBD2. CDR1 is MNHEY and CDR2 is SMNVEV in the germline V gene (reference sequence). This CDR3 comprises 15 residues. After removal of 8 bases from V and 0 bases from J, the junction contained 8 bases not matched to a gene. The CDR3 DNA reads TGTGCCAGCGTCCCGGGGGGGAGCCACCAAGAGACCCAGTACTTC. Amino acid sequence: CASVPGGSHQETQYF.

The chain employs TRBV6-5 and TRBJ2-2; TRBD1 matches at 9 bases. Germline values: CDR1 MNHEY, CDR2 SVGAGI. V dropped 4 bases and J dropped 3; count of bases not matched to a gene: 3. This CDR3 has 15 residues. CDR3 nucleotide sequence: TGTGCCAGCAGTTGGGGACAGGGATACACCGGGGAGCTGTTTTTT. It codes for CASSWGQGYTGELFF.

The chain combines TRBV5-5 with TRBJ1-1; D unclear. The V and J ends lost 2 bases and 0 bases respectively, with 8 bases between them. The CDR3 is made up of 14 amino acids. The germline V gene has CDR1 SGHKS and CDR2 YYEKEE (reference sequence). CDR3 protein: CASSFLAMNTEAFF. CDR3 sequence (DNA): TGTGCCAGCAGCTTCTTGGCCATGAACACTGAAGCTTTCTTT.

The rearrangement uses TRBV15 and TRBJ2-2; TRBD2 agrees at 12 bases. Germline loops: CDR1 LNHNV, CDR2 YYDKDF (reference sequence). There are 17 residues in the CDR3. The V and J ends lost 5 bases and 2 bases, in that order; junction bases with no gene match: 6. The CDR3 protein is CATSETSGSRNTGELFF. In nucleotides, the CDR3 is TGTGCCACCAGCGAGACTAGCGGGAGCCGAAACACCGGGGAGCTGTTTTTT.

This clone showed up just a few times. The rearrangement joins TRBV3-1 (or the pseudogene TRBV3-2) to TRBJ2-1; a weak D match, TRBD2 (6 bases). V lost 3 bases to trimming and J lost 3 bases, with 9 bases between them. CDR1 and CDR2 (germline): LGHDT, YNNKEL (reference sequence). This CDR3 has 14 amino acids. CDR3 amino acids: CASSHTGSYNEQFF. CDR3 DNA sequence: TGTGCCAGCAGCCATACCGGGAGCTACAATGAGCAGTTCTTC.

V usage is TRBV4-1 and J usage is TRBJ1-6; no clear D. V lost 3 bases and J 4 bases, leaving 7 bases between the germline ends. CDR3 length: 14 residues. The germline V gene encodes CDR1 MGHRA and CDR2 YSYEKL. CDR3 in DNA: TGCGCCAGCAGCCATATGGGTTATAATTCACCCCTCCACTTT. Protein sequence: CASSHMGYNSPLHF.

The chain has TRBV24-1 and TRBJ2-7; D possibly corresponds to TRBD1 (7 bases). Germline V gene lookup returns CDR1 KGHDR and CDR2 SFDVKD. V lost 3 bases and J 1 base, leaving 12 bases between the germline ends. CDR3 length: 15 amino acids. The DNA for the CDR3 is TGTGCCACCAGTGATGGAGGGGGCAAGTCCTACGAGCAGTACTTC. Translation: CATSDGGGKSYEQYF.

CDR3 loop: CASSLGTLAPGHNEQFF. CDR3 nucleotides: TGCGCCAGCAGCTTGGGAACTTTGGCCCCGGGCCACAATGAGCAGTTCTTC. The V call is TRBV5-1, the J call TRBJ2-1; no firm D call. The CDR3 length is 17 residues. Per germline, CDR1 SGHRS and CDR2 YFSETQ. V shed 0 bases and J shed 5 bases, with 18 bases lying between them.

V usage is TRBV7-2 and J usage is TRBJ2-3; 9 nucleotides agree with TRBD1. CDR3 length equals 15 residues. Trimming took 2 bases from V and 2 from J; bases not matched to a gene: 2. Germline CDR1 SGHTA, CDR2 FQGNSA. CDR3 nucleotide sequence: TGTGCCAGCAGCTTATGGGACAGGGCCACAGATACGCAGTATTTT. As protein: CASSLWDRATDTQYF.

This rearrangement joins TRBV28 to TRBJ1-5; TRBD1 matches 7 bases. Unmatched junction bases numbered 11, after V lost 6 bases and J lost 6 bases. CDR3 size: 15 residues. The germline CDR1 and CDR2 sequences are MDHEN and SYDVKM. The CDR3 reads CASSPGTGAGQPQHF. The CDR3 DNA is TGTGCCAGCAGCCCCGGCACAGGGGCCGGTCAGCCCCAGCATTTT.